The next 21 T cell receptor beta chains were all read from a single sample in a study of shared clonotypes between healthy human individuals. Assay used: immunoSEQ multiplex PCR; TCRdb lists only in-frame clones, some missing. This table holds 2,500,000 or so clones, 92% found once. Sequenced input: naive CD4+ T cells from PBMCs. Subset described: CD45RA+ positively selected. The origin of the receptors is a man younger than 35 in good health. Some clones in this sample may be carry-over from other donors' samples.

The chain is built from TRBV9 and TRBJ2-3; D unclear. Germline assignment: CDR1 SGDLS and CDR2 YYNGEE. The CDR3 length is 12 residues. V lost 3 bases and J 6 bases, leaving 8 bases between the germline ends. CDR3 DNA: TGTGCCAGCAGCGGCTACGGGGATACGCAGTATTTT. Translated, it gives CASSGYGDTQYF.

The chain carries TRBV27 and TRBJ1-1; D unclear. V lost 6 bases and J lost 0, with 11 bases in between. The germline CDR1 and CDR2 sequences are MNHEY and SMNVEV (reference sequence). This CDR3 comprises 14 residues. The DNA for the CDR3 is TGTGCCAGCAGACACGACACGATGAACACTGAAGCTTTCTTT. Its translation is CASRHDTMNTEAFF.

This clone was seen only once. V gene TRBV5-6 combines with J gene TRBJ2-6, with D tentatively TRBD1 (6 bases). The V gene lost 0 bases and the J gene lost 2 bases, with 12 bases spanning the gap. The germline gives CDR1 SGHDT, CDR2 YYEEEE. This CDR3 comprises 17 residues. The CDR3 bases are TGTGCCAGCAGCTTGGCCGGACAGAGCCCTGGGGCCAACGTCCTGACTTTC. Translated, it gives CASSLAGQSPGANVLTF.

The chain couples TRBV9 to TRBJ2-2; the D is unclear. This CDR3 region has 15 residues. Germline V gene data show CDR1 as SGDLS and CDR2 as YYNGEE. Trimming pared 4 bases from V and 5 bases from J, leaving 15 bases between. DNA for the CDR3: TGTGCCAGCAGCTCCCGTCCCCGGAGAACCGGGGAGCTGTTTTTT. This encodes CASSSRPRRTGELFF. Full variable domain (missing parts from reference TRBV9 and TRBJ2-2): DSGVTQTPKHLITATGQRVTLRCSPRSGDLSVYWYQQSLDQGLQFLIQYYNGEERAKGNILERFSAQQFPDLHSELNLSSLELGDSALYFCASSSRPRRTGELFFGEGSRLTVL.

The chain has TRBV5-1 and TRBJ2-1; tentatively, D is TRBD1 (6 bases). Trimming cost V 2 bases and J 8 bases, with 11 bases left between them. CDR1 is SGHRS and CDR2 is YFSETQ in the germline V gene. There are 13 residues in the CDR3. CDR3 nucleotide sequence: TGCGCCAGCAGCTTTAACAGGGAACATGAGCAGTTCTTC. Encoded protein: CASSFNREHEQFF. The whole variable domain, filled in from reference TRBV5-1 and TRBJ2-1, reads KAGVTQTPRYLIKTRGQQVTLSCSPISGHRSVSWYQQTPGQGLQFLFEYFSETQRNKGNFPGRFSGRQFSNSRSEMNVSTLELGDSALYLCASSFNREHEQFFGPGTRLTVL.

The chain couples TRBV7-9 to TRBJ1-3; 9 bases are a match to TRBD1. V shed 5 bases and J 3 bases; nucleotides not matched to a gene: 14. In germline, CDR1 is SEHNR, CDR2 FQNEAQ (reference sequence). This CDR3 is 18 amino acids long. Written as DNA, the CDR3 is TGTGCCAGCAGCACCAGACGGGACAGGGATCAAGTTGGAAACACCATATATTTT. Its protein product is CASSTRRDRDQVGNTIYF.

CDR3 residues: CASRTDSEQYF. DNA for the CDR3: TGTGCCAGCAGAACCGACTCCGAGCAGTACTTC. V and J are TRBV28 and TRBJ2-7; no definite D call. The V end was cut by 6 bases, the J end by 6 bases, with 9 bases between. The CDR3 sequence is 11 residues long. Per the germline V gene, CDR1 is MDHEN and CDR2 is SYDVKM.

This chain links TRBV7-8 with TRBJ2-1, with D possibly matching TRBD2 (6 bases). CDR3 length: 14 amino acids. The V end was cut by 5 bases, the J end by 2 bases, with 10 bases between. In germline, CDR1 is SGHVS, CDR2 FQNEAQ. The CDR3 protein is CASSPTGAYNEQFF. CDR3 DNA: TGTGCCAGCAGCCCTACGGGGGCCTACAATGAGCAGTTCTTC.

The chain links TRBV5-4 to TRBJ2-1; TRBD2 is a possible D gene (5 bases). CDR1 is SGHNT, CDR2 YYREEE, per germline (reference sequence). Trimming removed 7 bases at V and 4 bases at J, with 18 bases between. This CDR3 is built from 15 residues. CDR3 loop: CASSPGYQNYNEQFF. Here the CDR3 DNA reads TGTGCCAGCTCTCCGGGGTACCAAAATTACAATGAGCAGTTCTTC.

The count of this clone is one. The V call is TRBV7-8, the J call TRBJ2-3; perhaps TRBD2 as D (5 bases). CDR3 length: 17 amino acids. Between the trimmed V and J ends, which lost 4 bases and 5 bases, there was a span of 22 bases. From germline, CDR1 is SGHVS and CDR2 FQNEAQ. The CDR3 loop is CASSSNPAAPSQDTQYF. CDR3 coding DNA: TGTGCCAGCAGCTCCAACCCAGCGGCACCATCCCAAGATACGCAGTATTTT.

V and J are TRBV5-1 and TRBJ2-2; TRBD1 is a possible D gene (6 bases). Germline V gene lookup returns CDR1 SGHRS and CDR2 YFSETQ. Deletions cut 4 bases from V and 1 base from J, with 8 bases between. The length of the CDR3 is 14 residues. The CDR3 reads CASSQDRNTGELFF. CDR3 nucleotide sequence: TGCGCCAGCAGCCAGGACAGGAACACCGGGGAGCTGTTTTTT.

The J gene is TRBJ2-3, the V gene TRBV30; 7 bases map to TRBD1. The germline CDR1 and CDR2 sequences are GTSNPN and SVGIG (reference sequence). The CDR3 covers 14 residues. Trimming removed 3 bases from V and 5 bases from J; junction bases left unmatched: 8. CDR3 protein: CAWRPRGQGDTQYF. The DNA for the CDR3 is TGTGCCTGGAGACCAAGGGGGCAAGGAGATACGCAGTATTTT.

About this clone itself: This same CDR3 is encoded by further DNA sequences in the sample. As DNA, the CDR3 is TGTGCCAGCAGCGTAGGAGACAGGGGAGAGACCCAGTACTTC. This codes for CASSVGDRGETQYF. The rearrangement joins TRBV9 to TRBJ2-5; 8 bases are shared with TRBD1. The CDR3 runs to 14 residues. Germline V gene data show CDR1 as SGDLS and CDR2 as YYNGEE. V was pared by 0 bases and J by 4 bases, with 2 bases of the junction left unmatched. The complete variable domain, with remaining parts taken from reference TRBV9 and TRBJ2-5, reads DSGVTQTPKHLITATGQRVTLRCSPRSGDLSVYWYQQSLDQGLQFLIQYYNGEERAKGNILERFSAQQFPDLHSELNLSSLELGDSALYFCASSVGDRGETQYFGPGTRLLVL.

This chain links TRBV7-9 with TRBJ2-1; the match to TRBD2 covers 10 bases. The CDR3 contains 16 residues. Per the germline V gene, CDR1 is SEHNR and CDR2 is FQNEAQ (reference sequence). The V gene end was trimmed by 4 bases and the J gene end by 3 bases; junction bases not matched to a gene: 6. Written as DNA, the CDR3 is TGTGCCAGCAGCTCCCACCTAGCGGGAGTCTACAATGAGCAGTTCTTC. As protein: CASSSHLAGVYNEQFF. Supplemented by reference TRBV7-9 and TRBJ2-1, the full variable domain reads DTGVSQNPRHKITKRGQNVTFRCDPISEHNRLYWYRQTLGQGPEFLTYFQNEAQLEKSRLLSDRFSAERPKGSFSTLEIQRTEQGDSAMYLCASSSHLAGVYNEQFFGPGTRLTVL.

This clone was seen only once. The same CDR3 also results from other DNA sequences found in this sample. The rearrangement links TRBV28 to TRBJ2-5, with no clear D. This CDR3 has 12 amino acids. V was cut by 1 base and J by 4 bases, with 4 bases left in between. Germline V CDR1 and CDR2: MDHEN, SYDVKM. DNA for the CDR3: TGTGCCAGCAGTTTATTCCGAGAGACCCAGTACTTC. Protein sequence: CASSLFRETQYF.

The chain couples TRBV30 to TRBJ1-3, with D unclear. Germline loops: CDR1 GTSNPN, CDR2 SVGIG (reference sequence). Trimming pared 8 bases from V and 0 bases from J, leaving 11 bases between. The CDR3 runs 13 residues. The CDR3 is CAGEDTSGNTIYF. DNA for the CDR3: TGTGCCGGGGAGGATACCTCTGGAAACACCATATATTTT.

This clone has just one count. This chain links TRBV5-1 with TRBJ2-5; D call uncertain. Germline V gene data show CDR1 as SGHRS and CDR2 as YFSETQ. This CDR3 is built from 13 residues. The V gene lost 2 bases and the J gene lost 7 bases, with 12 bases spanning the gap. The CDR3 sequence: CASSFAPTRTQYF. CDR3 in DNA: TGCGCCAGCAGCTTTGCACCGACCAGGACCCAGTACTTC.

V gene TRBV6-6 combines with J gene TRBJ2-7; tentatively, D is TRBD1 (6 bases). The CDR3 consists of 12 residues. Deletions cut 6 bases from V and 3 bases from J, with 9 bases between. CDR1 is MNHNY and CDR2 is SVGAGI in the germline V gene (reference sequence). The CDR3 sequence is CASRDSYYEQYF. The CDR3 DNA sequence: TGTGCCAGCAGGGACAGCTACTACGAGCAGTACTTC.

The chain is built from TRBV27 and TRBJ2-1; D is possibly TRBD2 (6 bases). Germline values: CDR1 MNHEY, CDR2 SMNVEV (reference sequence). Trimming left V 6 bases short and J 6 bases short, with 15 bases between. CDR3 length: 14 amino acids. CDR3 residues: CASREGLVGNEQFF. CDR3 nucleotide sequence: TGTGCCAGCAGGGAGGGACTTGTAGGCAATGAGCAGTTCTTC.

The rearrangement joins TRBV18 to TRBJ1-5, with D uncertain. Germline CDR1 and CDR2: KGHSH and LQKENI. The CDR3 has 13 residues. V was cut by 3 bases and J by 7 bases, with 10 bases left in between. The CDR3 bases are TGTGCCAGCTCACCTCTTCCGGTCCAGCCCCAGCATTTT. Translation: CASSPLPVQPQHF.

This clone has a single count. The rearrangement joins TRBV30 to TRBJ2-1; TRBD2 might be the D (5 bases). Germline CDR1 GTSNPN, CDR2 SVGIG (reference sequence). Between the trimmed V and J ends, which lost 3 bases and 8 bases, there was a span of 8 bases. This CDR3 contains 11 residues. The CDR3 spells CAWSLRDEQFF. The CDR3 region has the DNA TGTGCCTGGAGCCTGAGGGATGAGCAGTTCTTC.